The 23 T cell receptor beta chains in this list originate from one sample, sequenced in a study of CD8 T cells in Susac syndrome. With random hexamers, roughly 0.45 to 1 ug RNA was reverse transcribed. Each CDR3 protein gets one entry after TCRdb re-called the immunoSEQ multiplex PCR reads with MiXCR. The table records around 71,000 distinct CDR3 sequences, 90% to 95% of them present only once. The source material was CD4+ T cells from PBMCs. The origin of the receptors is a human donor with Susac syndrome.

V is TRBV18 and J is TRBJ1-2, with a weak D call TRBD1 (5 bases). CDR3 size: 14 residues. The V end was cut by 3 bases, the J end by 0 bases, with 8 bases between. The germline gives CDR1 KGHSH, CDR2 LQKENI. CDR3 amino acids: CASSPGAANYGYTF. DNA of the CDR3: TGTGCCAGCTCACCCGGGGCCGCTAACTATGGCTACACCTTC.

This chain links TRBV7-2 with TRBJ2-7, with D possibly being TRBD1 (5 bases). CDR3 size: 14 residues. Looked up from germline, CDR1 is SGHTA and CDR2 is FQGNSA. Trimming took off 2 bases at V and 3 bases at J, with 11 bases between the two ends. The CDR3 reads CASSLQGVIYEQYF. For the CDR3, the DNA is TGTGCCAGCAGCTTACAAGGGGTAATCTACGAGCAGTACTTC. Full variable domain (missing parts from reference TRBV7-2 and TRBJ2-7): GAGVSQSPSNKVTEKGKDVELRCDPISGHTALYWYRQSLGQGLEFLIYFQGNSAPDKSGLPSDRFSAERTGGSVSTLTIQRTQQEDSAVYLCASSLQGVIYEQYFGPGTRLTVT.

This clonotype was recorded once. This chain links TRBV2 with TRBJ1-2; unclear D gene. Trimming removed 4 bases from V and 1 base from J, with 4 bases in between. The CDR3 spans 12 residues. The germline V gene has CDR1 SNHLY and CDR2 FYNNEI. The CDR3 region is CASSGVNYGYTF. The CDR3 coding sequence is TGTGCCAGCAGTGGAGTTAACTATGGCTACACCTTC. The variable domain in full, with the rest retrieved from reference TRBV2 and TRBJ1-2, is EPEVTQTPSHQVTQMGQEVILRCVPISNHLYFYWYRQILGQKVEFLVSFYNNEISEKSEIFDDQFSVERPDGSNFTLKIRSTKLEDSAMYFCASSGVNYGYTFGSGTRLTVV.

This clonotype has only a few counts. The chain uses TRBV6-2 or TRBV6-3 and TRBJ2-1; no reliable D call. The germline CDR1 and CDR2 sequences are MNHEY and SVGEGT. The CDR3 has 11 amino acids. V lost 5 bases and J 2 bases, leaving 1 base between the germline ends. CDR3 region: CASSTYNEQFF. CDR3 bases: TGTGCCAGCAGTACCTACAATGAGCAGTTCTTC.

This CDR3 is CASSFHYRSTFGGYTF. DNA for the CDR3: TGTGCCAGCAGCTTCCATTACAGGTCCACATTCGGGGGCTACACCTTC. The chain employs TRBV7-3 and TRBJ1-2; TRBD1 is a possible D gene (5 bases). The CDR3 length is 16 residues. Germline values: CDR1 SGHTA, CDR2 FQGTGA. Trimming shortened V by 3 bases and J by 8 bases, and 22 bases separated the two germline ends.

V and J are TRBV20-1 and TRBJ2-2, with TRBD1 as a possible D gene (5 bases). The CDR3 covers 15 residues. V gave up 0 bases and J gave up 1 base, with 9 bases separating them. The germline gives CDR1 DFQATT, CDR2 SNEGSKA (reference sequence). The CDR3 region has the DNA TGCAGTGCTAGAGATCGGCAGGGGAACACCGGGGAGCTGTTTTTT. Protein product: CSARDRQGNTGELFF.

V gene TRBV19 combines with J gene TRBJ1-1; TRBD1 is a possible D gene (6 bases). CDR3 length: 17 amino acids. Trimming removed 5 bases at V and 3 bases at J, with 22 bases between. Germline CDR1 and CDR2: LNHDA and SQIVND (reference sequence). The CDR3 here is CASSPLGTGKADTEAFF. CDR3 nucleotide sequence: TGTGCCAGTAGTCCTCTCGGTACAGGGAAGGCGGACACTGAAGCTTTCTTT.

This chain joins TRBV7-3 and TRBJ1-1; no clear D gene. Trimming took 5 bases from V and 5 from J, leaving 12 bases between them. The CDR3 covers 13 residues. The germline gives CDR1 SGHTA, CDR2 FQGTGA. CDR3 sequence (DNA): TGTGCCAGCAGCGTCCGGATAGATACTGAAGCTTTCTTT. This codes for CASSVRIDTEAFF.

The chain links TRBV6-2 or TRBV6-3 to TRBJ1-1; maybe TRBD1 (6 bases). The CDR3 is 17 residues long. Trimming stripped 6 bases from V and 1 base from J, with 21 bases between. CDR1 is MNHEY and CDR2 is SVGEGT in the germline V gene. The CDR3 protein is CASSESPGQRSNTEAFF. The CDR3 coding sequence is TGTGCCAGCAGCGAATCTCCGGGACAAAGATCGAACACTGAAGCTTTCTTT.

The CDR3 bases are TGTGCCAGCAGCAATGAGGGGGTTCGATACAATGAGCAGTTCTTC. It yields the protein CASSNEGVRYNEQFF. This chain uses TRBV9 with TRBJ2-1, with a possible D match to TRBD1 (6 bases). The germline V and J ends were trimmed by 4 bases and 4 bases, with 15 bases remaining between them. Per germline, CDR1 SGDLS and CDR2 YYNGEE. The CDR3 is 15 residues long.

This clonotype showed up just once. The chain joins TRBV6-1 to TRBJ2-4; D is ambiguous. The V gene's germline CDR1 is MNHNS and CDR2 SASEGT. This CDR3 comprises 16 residues. V lost 1 base and J lost 6, with 16 bases in between. The CDR3 DNA reads TGTGCCAGCAGTGAAGTGTCTCCCCCCCTGGGAAACATTCAGTACTTC. As protein: CASSEVSPPLGNIQYF.

This chain joins TRBV5-4 and TRBJ2-3, with D hard to call. Per germline, CDR1 SGHNT and CDR2 YYREEE (reference sequence). V dropped 0 bases and J dropped 0 bases, with 11 bases sitting between them. The CDR3 loop spans 16 amino acids. CDR3 protein: CASSLDLLVSTDTQYF. The CDR3, as DNA: TGTGCCAGCAGCTTGGACTTATTGGTTAGCACAGATACGCAGTATTTT.

This clonotype was seen just once. The chain has TRBV28 and TRBJ2-7; possible D gene TRBD2, 5 bases. Germline V gene lookup returns CDR1 MDHEN and CDR2 SYDVKM. This CDR3 has 13 amino acids. Between the trimmed V and J ends, which lost 1 base and 7 bases, there was a span of 11 bases. The CDR3 loop reads CASSLSRLSEQYF. CDR3 nucleotides: TGTGCCAGCAGTTTATCCAGACTAAGTGAGCAGTACTTC.

The rearrangement joins TRBV7-2 to TRBJ2-1; D gene uncertain. CDR1 SGHTA and CDR2 FQGNSA come from the germline V gene. V dropped 5 bases and J dropped 3 bases, with 14 bases sitting between them. CDR3 length: 15 residues. Written as DNA, the CDR3 is TGTGCCAGCAGCCCGCTAAGTGGCAGCTACAATGAGCAGTTCTTC. It translates to CASSPLSGSYNEQFF. The full variable domain, in which reference TRBV7-2 and TRBJ2-1 provide the parts outside the CDR3, is GAGVSQSPSNKVTEKGKDVELRCDPISGHTALYWYRQSLGQGLEFLIYFQGNSAPDKSGLPSDRFSAERTGGSVSTLTIQRTQQEDSAVYLCASSPLSGSYNEQFFGPGTRLTVL.

V gene TRBV20-1 combines with J gene TRBJ2-1, with 9 bases aligning to TRBD2. Per germline, CDR1 DFQATT and CDR2 SNEGSKA (reference sequence). V was pared by 1 base and J by 4 bases, with 17 bases of the junction left unmatched. The CDR3 extends over 19 amino acids. The CDR3 sequence: CSARVSRPLRGGGYNEQFF. CDR3 sequence (DNA): TGCAGTGCTAGAGTCTCTCGTCCTCTGCGGGGGGGCGGGTACAATGAGCAGTTCTTC.

The chain recombines TRBV7-9 with TRBJ2-2; 14 bases map to TRBD2. From germline, CDR1 is SEHNR and CDR2 FQNEAQ (reference sequence). The CDR3 consists of 17 residues. Trimming at V came to 3 bases and at J to 10 bases, leaving 10 bases not matched to a gene. The DNA of the CDR3 is TGTGCCAGCAGCTTCGGACTAGCGGGGGGCCTACCTAAGGAGCTGTTTTTT. It is translated as CASSFGLAGGLPKELFF.

V gene TRBV15 combines with J gene TRBJ1-2; 7 nucleotides line up with TRBD1. V trimming: 0 bases; J trimming: 2 bases; junction bases outside the gene matches: 3. This CDR3 contains 15 residues. Germline V gene lookup returns CDR1 LNHNV and CDR2 YYDKDF (reference sequence). The CDR3 loop is CATSREQGQNYGYTF. Written as DNA, the CDR3 is TGTGCCACCAGCAGAGAGCAGGGACAGAACTATGGCTACACCTTC. Looking up the rest from reference TRBV15 and TRBJ1-2 gives the full variable domain: DAMVIQNPRYQVTQFGKPVTLSCSQTLNHNVMYWYQQKSSQAPKLLFHYYDKDFNNEADTPDNFQSRRPNTSFCFLDIRSPGLGDTAMYLCATSREQGQNYGYTFGSGTRLTVV.

J is TRBJ1-5 and V is TRBV6-2 or TRBV6-3; the D is unclear. The CDR3 runs to 15 residues. CDR1 is MNHEY and CDR2 is SVGEGT in the germline V gene. Trimming cost V 3 bases and J 3 bases, with 12 bases left between them. CDR3 bases: TGTGCCAGCAGTTATTCCGGGAAATACAATCAGCCCCAGCATTTT. It is translated as CASSYSGKYNQPQHF.

V gene TRBV23-1 combines with J gene TRBJ1-1; D not certain. TRBV23-1 belongs to the ORF category, with a function that is uncertain. This CDR3 has 14 residues. The ends were cut back, 3 bases at V and 4 bases at J, with 12 bases in the middle. The chain's CDR3 is CASSHSGSGTEAFF. The CDR3 DNA sequence: TGCGCCAGCAGTCACTCTGGGTCGGGCACTGAAGCTTTCTTT.

This clonotype was recorded once. This rearrangement joins TRBV28 to TRBJ1-5; D gene unclear. The CDR3 totals 13 residues. V shed 0 bases and J shed 2 bases, with 2 bases lying between them. CDR1 MDHEN and CDR2 SYDVKM come from the germline V gene. CDR3 sequence reads: CASSLWGNQPQHF. The CDR3 DNA reads as TGTGCCAGCAGTTTATGGGGCAATCAGCCCCAGCATTTT.

The rearrangement uses TRBV18 and TRBJ2-3, with TRBD1 matching over 7 bases. Unmatched junction bases numbered 6, after V lost 0 bases and J lost 0 bases. Germline V gene lookup returns CDR1 KGHSH and CDR2 LQKENI. This CDR3 is built from 17 residues. In nucleotides, the CDR3 is TGTGCCAGCTCACCACCAGGACAGGCAAAAAGCACAGATACGCAGTATTTT. Translated, it gives CASSPPGQAKSTDTQYF. Using reference TRBV18 and TRBJ2-3 for the parts outside the CDR3, the full variable domain is NAGVMQNPRHLVRRRGQEARLRCSPMKGHSHVYWYRQLPEEGLKFMVYLQKENIIDESGMPKERFSAEFPKEGPSILRIQQVVRGDSAAYFCASSPPGQAKSTDTQYFGPGTRLTVL.

This clonotype was observed a single time. The chain combines TRBV25-1 with TRBJ2-7; D gene uncertain. The CDR3 is made up of 12 amino acids. Germline CDR1 MGHDK, CDR2 SYGVNS. Trimming took off 8 bases at V and 2 bases at J, with 10 bases between the two ends. CDR3 DNA: TGTGCCAGCGGAGACCGTGCCTACGAGCAGTACTTC. Protein sequence: CASGDRAYEQYF.

The chain is built from TRBV29-1 and TRBJ1-5; D gene ambiguous. The CDR3 is 13 amino acids. Trimming left V 5 bases short and J 0 bases short, with 8 bases between. Germline assignment: CDR1 SQVTM and CDR2 ANQGSEA. The CDR3 protein is CSVTDHSNQPQHF. Here the CDR3 DNA reads TGCAGCGTTACCGACCATAGCAATCAGCCCCAGCATTTT.